The T cell receptor beta chain under discussion was sequenced for a study of T cells and copy number aberrations in small-cell lung cancer. Overall study results and limits: Compared with adjacent lung tissue, tumors had lower T-cell richness and clonality and non-significantly lower density. All specimens were formalin-fixed paraffin-embedded tissue, prone to sequencing artifacts.

Of note for this clone: The target antigen is unknown.

Patients with resected limited-stage small-cell lung cancer, operated 2008 to 2020. Collected at least 2 cm from the tumor margin, the adjacent lung showed no malignant cells. Clones were read by immunoSEQ multiplex PCR, and TCRdb kept only the in-frame ones, dropping some. This repertoire shows fewer than 8,500 clones, 70% to 80% found once; its top ten account for roughly 9%. The TCR comes from a woman between 65 and 79 years old with small cell lung cancer. Some clones in this sample may be carry-over from other donors' samples. Sequenced sample: normal tissue next to the tumor.

The CDR3 region has the DNA TGCAGCGTCGAACCCCGGACAGAGGGCTCGGCTGAAGCTTTCTTT. Its translation is CSVEPRTEGSAEAFF. The genes are TRBV29-1 and TRBJ1-1; the D gene is possibly TRBD1 (6 bases). Germline loops: CDR1 SQVTM, CDR2 ANQGSEA. The CDR3 loop spans 15 amino acids. The germline V and J ends were trimmed by 6 bases and 6 bases, with 23 bases remaining between them.